These T cell receptor beta chains were read from a single sample in a study of blood T cell repertoires in COVID-19. Profiled with immunoSEQ multiplex PCR; TCRdb holds only in-frame clones, not every one. Seen here are roughly 190,000 clones, 82% observed once, and the top ten hold roughly 5%. The sequencing input was PBMCs or T cells enriched from blood (not recorded which). These receptors came from a woman in her sixties with acute COVID-19. The CDR3 runs from the conserved cysteine through the conserved F or W. A D gene is named only where the DNA matches it firmly. The size of a clone is reported for some rows only, either as once, few or many, or as a class for expanded clones.

v_call	d_call	j_call	clone_size	cdr3_length	cdr3_aa	cdr3_nt
TRBV6-2/TRBV6-3	-	TRBJ2-3	-	17	CASRPRGAGPGPDTQYF	TGTGCCAGCAGGCCTCGGGGGGCGGGGCCGGGCCCAGATACGCAGTATTTT
TRBV3-1/TRBV3-2	TRBD2	TRBJ2-5	-	16	CASSQWTSGVGETQYF	TGTGCCAGCAGCCAATGGACTAGCGGGGTCGGGGAGACCCAGTACTTC
TRBV5-5	TRBD1	TRBJ1-3	-	17	CASTLSNPTGGRNTIYF	TGTGCCAGCACCCTCTCCAACCCCACAGGGGGTAGAAACACCATATATTTT
TRBV7-6	TRBD2	TRBJ2-7	few	14	CASSVGLAIHEQYF	TGTGCCAGCAGCGTGGGACTAGCAATCCACGAGCAGTACTTC
TRBV7-2	TRBD1	TRBJ1-2	-	16	CASSSSLGTGGYGYTF	TGTGCCAGCAGCTCCTCGTTGGGGACAGGGGGCTATGGCTACACCTTC
TRBV7-2	TRBD1	TRBJ2-1	few	16	CASSRPGQGGKNEQFF	TGTGCCAGCAGCCGCCCCGGACAGGGAGGTAAGAATGAGCAGTTCTTC
TRBV9	-	TRBJ2-2	-	15	CASSVGHQNTGELFF	TGTGCCAGCAGCGTAGGACACCAGAACACCGGGGAGCTGTTTTTT
TRBV4-3	-	TRBJ1-5	-	13	CASSQYPNQPQHF	TGCGCCAGCAGCCAGTATCCGAATCAGCCCCAGCATTTT
TRBV7-9	TRBD2	TRBJ2-7	-	14	CASSKSGNSYEQYF	TGTGCCAGCAGCAAAAGCGGGAACTCCTACGAGCAGTACTTC
TRBV6-2/TRBV6-3	TRBD2	TRBJ2-5	-	16	CASSYFGTSGQETQYF	TGTGCCAGCAGTTACTTCGGGACTAGCGGCCAAGAGACCCAGTACTTC
TRBV11-2	-	TRBJ2-1	-	12	CASSLDSILSFF	TGTGCCAGCAGCTTAGATTCTATATTGTCGTTCTTC
TRBV7-2	-	TRBJ1-2	-	17	CASSLPLIPPGDGGYTF	TGTGCCAGCAGCTTACCCCTCATTCCGCCGGGGGATGGTGGCTACACCTTC
TRBV6-5	-	TRBJ2-1	-	14	CASRATGLYNEQFF	TGTGCCAGCAGGGCCACAGGACTATACAATGAGCAGTTCTTC
TRBV7-9	-	TRBJ1-4	few	14	CASSLGQDYEKLFF	TGTGCCAGCAGCTTAGGGCAGGACTATGAAAAACTGTTTTTT
TRBV7-2	-	TRBJ2-5	-	13	CASSLSRQETQYF	TGTGCCAGCAGCTTATCCCGCCAAGAGACCCAGTACTTC
TRBV27	TRBD2	TRBJ2-7	-	17	CASSLFASGRHSYEQYF	TGTGCCAGCAGTTTATTTGCTAGCGGGAGGCACAGCTACGAGCAGTACTTC
TRBV6-2/TRBV6-3	TRBD2	TRBJ2-7	medium-sized	15	CASSVLSGSSYEQYF	TGTGCCAGCAGTGTCCTTAGCGGGAGCTCCTACGAGCAGTACTTC
TRBV28	-	TRBJ1-3	-	16	CASSLGGIKSGNTIYF	TGTGCCAGCAGTTTAGGCGGGATCAAGTCCGGAAACACCATATATTTT
TRBV18	-	TRBJ2-2	-	13	CASSPGSAGELFF	TGTGCCAGCTCACCGGGCTCCGCGGGGGAGCTGTTTTTT
TRBV5-1	TRBD2	TRBJ2-5	-	16	CASSLGTSGNQETQYF	TGCGCCAGCAGCTTGGGGACTAGCGGAAACCAAGAGACCCAGTACTTC
TRBV6-2/TRBV6-3	-	TRBJ2-7	-	14	CASSRQSGTYEQYF	TGTGCCAGCAGCCGACAAAGCGGAACCTACGAGCAGTACTTC
TRBV4-2	-	TRBJ2-2	-	16	CASSPDWRDLSGELFF	TGTGCCAGCAGCCCGGACTGGCGGGATTTAAGCGGGGAGCTGTTTTTT
TRBV5-5	-	TRBJ2-7	-	14	CASSEQASLYEQYF	TGTGCCAGCAGCGAACAGGCCTCTCTGTACGAGCAGTACTTC
TRBV30	-	TRBJ1-1	-	13	CAWRWRGGTEAFF	TGTGCCTGGAGATGGCGGGGGGGAACTGAAGCTTTCTTT
TRBV7-2	TRBD2	TRBJ2-5	-	14	CASSLAGVIETQYF	TGTGCCAGCAGCCTGGCGGGAGTGATAGAGACCCAGTACTTC
TRBV19	-	TRBJ2-3	-	16	CASSRGQTRGTDTQYF	TGTGCCAGTAGTAGAGGACAGACAAGAGGGACAGATACGCAGTATTTT
TRBV27	-	TRBJ2-7	-	13	CASRRGISYEQYF	TGTGCCAGCAGGAGAGGGATCTCCTACGAGCAGTACTTC
TRBV28	-	TRBJ1-3	-	13	CASSSGDVATIYF	TGTGCCAGCAGTTCCGGGGATGTCGCGACCATATATTTT
TRBV30	TRBD1	TRBJ2-5	-	15	CAWSRGGQGSETQYF	TGTGCCTGGAGTAGAGGAGGACAGGGTTCAGAGACCCAGTACTTC
TRBV18	TRBD1	TRBJ1-2	-	14	CASIRDRGNYGYTF	TGTGCCAGCATCCGGGACAGGGGTAACTATGGCTACACCTTC
TRBV4-3	-	TRBJ1-2	-	17	CASSQKGTVKDSPYCTF	TGCGCCAGCAGCCAAAAGGGTACGGTTAAGGACAGCCCGTACTGCACCTTC
TRBV11-2	-	TRBJ1-1	-	14	CASTIWGGGAQAFF	TGTGCCAGCACCATATGGGGGGGAGGGGCCCAAGCTTTCTTT